The clone carrying this T cell receptor beta chain was counted ten times or more. Its target is unknown. The V end lost 0 bases, the J end lost 5 bases, and 11 bases lay between the germline ends. The germline gives CDR1 SGHTA, CDR2 FQGNSA. The CDR3 contains 15 residues. Noted time point: technical triplicate 3. The unsorted libraries had their origin in 2 million PBMCs stored at -80 C. This sample is drawn from a study of neurological immune-mediated disorders. With 10-nucleotide random UMIs, 5'RACE was used to make the cDNA. Each sequencing run yielded over 180 million TCR-beta sequences from 15-18 subjects. MiXCR was run by TCRdb on the 5' RACE reads, yielding one entry per CDR3 protein. The data show some 48,000 distinct CDR3 sequences, with 20% to 25% seen just once and about 4.5% held by the top ten. Study results and caveats: The most TCR clonal expansion was seen in HTLV-1-associated myelopathy, and the least was seen in multiple sclerosis, which fell below healthy controls.

This sequence originates from a man aged 60-69 years with HTLV-1-associated myelopathy (HAM/TSP). V usage is TRBV7-2 and J usage is TRBJ2-1; D is perhaps TRBD2 (6 bases). The sequencing input was PBMCs. The CDR3 here is CASSLAGGVHNEQFF. CDR3 DNA sequence: TGTGCCAGCAGCTTAGCGGGAGGAGTCCACAATGAGCAGTTCTTC.